Listed here are 26 T cell receptor beta chains from one sample, sequenced in a study of early T cells in non-severe SARS-CoV-2 infection. TCRdb reprocessed the 5' RACE reads with MiXCR, giving one entry per CDR3 protein. The sample contains tens of thousands of distinct CDR3 sequences, about an eighth of which appear only once. Sequencing was carried out using whole blood. The receptors were sampled from an adult who was a healthcare worker with PCR-confirmed SARS-CoV-2 infection or an uninfected control (not recorded which).

The CDR3 nucleotides are TGTGCCAGCAGCAACCCGGGACACCTCTCCTACGAGCAGTACTTC. Translating it yields CASSNPGHLSYEQYF. This rearrangement joins TRBV2 to TRBJ2-7; D possibly corresponds to TRBD1 (6 bases). The CDR3 spans 15 residues. V was pared by 6 bases and J by 0 bases, with 15 bases between. From germline, CDR1 is SNHLY and CDR2 FYNNEI.

The table lists this clonotype with many counts. This chain joins TRBV7-3 and TRBJ2-5, with 11 positions matching TRBD2. The CDR3 sequence is 14 residues long. With V trimmed by 5 bases and J by 3 bases, 2 bases remained unmatched. Germline V CDR1 and CDR2: SGHTA, FQGTGA. The CDR3 bases are TGTGCCAGCAGCCTGGGACTAGCGGAAGAGACCCAGTACTTC. Protein: CASSLGLAEETQYF. The complete variable domain, with remaining parts taken from reference TRBV7-3 and TRBJ2-5, reads GAGVSQTPSNKVTEKGKYVELRCDPISGHTALYWYRQSLGQGPEFLIYFQGTGAADDSGLPNDRFFAVRPEGSVSTLKIQRTERGDSAVYLCASSLGLAEETQYFGPGTRLLVL.

This clonotype was seen at least ten times. The rearrangement uses TRBV7-9 and TRBJ2-2; the D is unclear. V was trimmed by 4 bases and J by 3 bases, leaving 3 bases between them. This CDR3 is 12 amino acids long. Looked up from germline, CDR1 is SEHNR and CDR2 is FQNEAQ (reference sequence). The CDR3, as DNA: TGTGCCAGCAGCTACGACACCGGGGAGCTGTTTTTT. This gives the protein CASSYDTGELFF.

V and J are TRBV6-5 and TRBJ2-7; D remains ambiguous. In germline, CDR1 is MNHEY, CDR2 SVGAGI. V was cut by 5 bases and J by 3 bases, with 17 bases left in between. The CDR3 covers 15 residues. The DNA for the CDR3 is TGTGCCAGCAGTATCGCCGACCCAGCCTTCTACGAGCAGTACTTC. Translated: CASSIADPAFYEQYF.

For the CDR3, the DNA is TGTGCCAGTAGTATCCGACAGGGGGACTCTGGGGCCAACGTCCTGACTTTC. Translating it yields CASSIRQGDSGANVLTF. The rearrangement uses TRBV19 and TRBJ2-6; 9 bases match TRBD1. Germline CDR1 LNHDA, CDR2 SQIVND (reference sequence). The CDR3 length is 17 residues. The junction had 3 bases not matched to a gene; V was cut back by 3 bases and J by 0 bases.

This clonotype was detected ten times or more. The chain employs TRBV5-6 and TRBJ1-5; D unclear. Germline V gene lookup returns CDR1 SGHDT and CDR2 YYEEEE. The CDR3 is 14 residues long. V gave up 0 bases and J gave up 6 bases, with 10 bases separating them. This CDR3 is CASSLDGNGQPQHF. DNA of the CDR3: TGTGCCAGCAGCTTGGACGGGAATGGTCAGCCCCAGCATTTT.

There are a few counts of this clonotype. The chain joins TRBV29-1 to TRBJ2-7, with 9 bases that match TRBD1. CDR1 is SQVTM and CDR2 is ANQGSEA in the germline V gene. The length of the CDR3 is 14 residues. V was clipped by 7 bases and J by 1 base; unmatched bases: 8. In DNA, the CDR3 is TGCAGCGCTAATGGGGGACAGGGATCCTACGAGCAGTACTTC. It codes for CSANGGQGSYEQYF.

This clonotype was counted only a few times. The chain uses TRBV19 and TRBJ2-7, with D maybe TRBD2 (5 bases). The germline gives CDR1 LNHDA, CDR2 SQIVND (reference sequence). The CDR3 covers 14 residues. V lost 7 bases and J 3 bases, leaving 16 bases between the germline ends. The CDR3 is CASKDASGYYEQYF. DNA of the CDR3: TGTGCCAGTAAAGATGCCTCGGGATACTACGAGCAGTACTTC.

This clonotype was observed at least ten times. The V call is TRBV27, the J call TRBJ1-2; 8 nucleotides align to TRBD1. The length of the CDR3 is 15 residues. Germline trimming cut 3 bases from V and 4 bases from J; bases unmatched to any gene: 7. CDR1 and CDR2 (germline): MNHEY, SMNVEV (reference sequence). The CDR3 protein is CASSLTRGRIYGYTF. The CDR3 region has the DNA TGTGCCAGCAGTTTGACCAGGGGGCGAATCTATGGCTACACCTTC.

The table lists this clonotype with a few counts. The CDR3 is CASSFLAGGVYEQYF. CDR3 nucleotides: TGTGCCAGCAGCTTCCTCGCGGGGGGGGTCTACGAGCAGTACTTC. The chain uses TRBV5-4 and TRBJ2-7, with 9 bases lining up with TRBD2. Germline V gene sequence: CDR1 SGHNT, CDR2 YYREEE (reference sequence). Germline trimming cut 2 bases from V and 3 bases from J; bases unmatched to any gene: 6. CDR3 size: 15 residues.

The V gene is TRBV4-3, the J gene TRBJ2-1, with TRBD1 matching 9 bases. V was pared by 0 bases and J by 5 bases, with 5 bases of the junction left unmatched. Germline V gives CDR1 LGHNA, CDR2 YSLEER. This CDR3 is 16 amino acids long. The CDR3 bases are TGCGCCAGCAGCCAAGATCACAGGACAGGGGACAATGAGCAGTTCTTC. Amino acids: CASSQDHRTGDNEQFF.

The chain links TRBV10-3 to TRBJ2-1; 12 nucleotides line up with TRBD2. Looked up from germline, CDR1 is ENHRY and CDR2 is SYGVKD. V shed 0 bases, J shed 5 bases, and the junction held 2 bases outside the gene matches. The CDR3 covers 16 residues. The CDR3 reads CAISESRTSGDNEQFF. The DNA for the CDR3 is TGTGCCATCAGTGAGTCGCGGACTAGCGGGGACAATGAGCAGTTCTTC.

V usage is TRBV2 and J usage is TRBJ1-5; TRBD1 might be the D (5 bases). V lost 6 bases and J lost 0, with 9 bases in between. The CDR3 consists of 14 residues. From germline, CDR1 is SNHLY and CDR2 FYNNEI. The CDR3 spells CASSGDLSNQPQHF. DNA of the CDR3: TGTGCCAGCAGCGGGGACCTTAGCAATCAGCCCCAGCATTTT.

The chain combines TRBV3-1 with TRBJ2-7, with unresolved D. Looked up from germline, CDR1 is LGHDT and CDR2 is YNNKEL (reference sequence). V lost 0 bases to trimming and J lost 0 bases, with 9 bases between them. The CDR3 is 15 residues long. The CDR3 DNA reads TGTGCCAGCAGCCAAGATTTAGGGAACTCCTACGAGCAGTACTTC. As protein: CASSQDLGNSYEQYF.

The V and J genes are TRBV7-2 and TRBJ2-3; D might be TRBD1 (6 bases). Per the germline V gene, CDR1 is SGHTA and CDR2 is FQGNSA. There are 15 residues in the CDR3. V lost 7 bases and J lost 2, with 16 bases in between. The CDR3 DNA sequence: TGTGCCAGCACCCGGGCCAGGGGCTTCACAGATACGCAGTATTTT. Translating gives CASTRARGFTDTQYF.

The rearrangement uses TRBV9 and TRBJ1-5, with D unresolved. This CDR3 has 14 residues. Germline V gene sequence: CDR1 SGDLS, CDR2 YYNGEE. Trimming took 0 bases from V and 6 from J, leaving 10 bases between them. CDR3 region: CASSVGSQGQPQHF. DNA of the CDR3: TGTGCCAGCAGCGTAGGCAGCCAAGGTCAGCCCCAGCATTTT.

This clonotype appeared a few times. The CDR3 is CASRGIRNTEAFF. CDR3 coding DNA: TGCGCCAGCAGAGGGATCCGGAACACTGAAGCTTTCTTT. J is TRBJ1-1 and V is TRBV10-2; D is undetermined. Germline CDR1 is WSHSY and CDR2 is SAAADI. The V end lost 6 bases, the J end lost 1 base, and 9 bases lay between the germline ends. The CDR3 is 13 amino acids.

This clonotype turned up a few times. The rearrangement joins TRBV6-1 to TRBJ2-5; 14 positions agree with TRBD2. The CDR3 length is 19 residues. J was trimmed by 2 bases and V by 0 bases; bases with no gene match: 8. Per the germline V gene, CDR1 is MNHNS and CDR2 is SASEGT. CDR3 region: CASSEATGTSGGPQETQYF. CDR3 DNA sequence: TGTGCCAGCAGTGAAGCGACCGGGACTAGCGGGGGCCCTCAAGAGACCCAGTACTTC.

The gene calls are TRBV14 and TRBJ2-2; D not certain. Per the germline V gene, CDR1 is SGHDN and CDR2 is FVKESK. The V and J ends lost 4 bases and 0 bases respectively, with 6 bases between them. This CDR3 comprises 14 residues. Here the CDR3 DNA reads TGTGCCAGCAGCCGGTGGGCGAACACCGGGGAGCTGTTTTTT. It specifies CASSRWANTGELFF.

The chain uses TRBV12-3 or TRBV12-4 and TRBJ1-2; D uncertain. Deletions cut 7 bases from V and 5 bases from J, with 20 bases between. CDR3 length: 15 residues. The CDR3 DNA reads as TGTGCCAGCATGGTCGGGATGGATCGGGTATATGGCTACACCTTC. Translation: CASMVGMDRVYGYTF.

The rearrangement links TRBV9 to TRBJ1-3; D not resolved. The germline gives CDR1 SGDLS, CDR2 YYNGEE. Trimming cost V 0 bases and J 4 bases, with 11 bases left between them. The CDR3 runs 15 residues. In nucleotides, the CDR3 is TGTGCCAGCAGCGTAGAAGAGGGCTTGGGAAACACCATATATTTT. Translation: CASSVEEGLGNTIYF. The complete variable domain, with remaining parts taken from reference TRBV9 and TRBJ1-3, reads DSGVTQTPKHLITATGQRVTLRCSPRSGDLSVYWYQQSLDQGLQFLIQYYNGEERAKGNILERFSAQQFPDLHSELNLSSLELGDSALYFCASSVEEGLGNTIYFGEGSWLTVV.

This chain's CDR3 is CASSPGQIYEQYF. The CDR3 DNA is TGTGCCAGCAGCCCGGGACAGATCTACGAGCAGTACTTC. V gene TRBV5-4 combines with J gene TRBJ2-7; TRBD1 matches 7 bases. The length of the CDR3 is 13 residues. V trimming: 4 bases; J trimming: 3 bases; junction bases outside the gene matches: 4. Germline assignment: CDR1 SGHNT and CDR2 YYREEE (reference sequence). The full variable domain, rest sourced from reference TRBV5-4 and TRBJ2-7, is ETGVTQSPTHLIKTRGQQVTLRCSSQSGHNTVSWYQQALGQGPQFIFQYYREEENGRGNFPPRFSGLQFPNYSSELNVNALELDDSALYLCASSPGQIYEQYFGPGTRLTVT.

This clonotype was recorded a few times. V and J are TRBV9 and TRBJ1-1; D gene ambiguous. Trimming took off 3 bases at V and 1 base at J, with 7 bases between the two ends. CDR3 size: 13 residues. Germline V CDR1 and CDR2: SGDLS, YYNGEE. The CDR3 nucleotides read TGTGCCAGCAGCGCCCCAGGGAACACTGAAGCTTTCTTT. This codes for CASSAPGNTEAFF.

This clonotype was found many times. This chain uses TRBV10-3 with TRBJ2-1; D may be TRBD1 (6 bases). Germline V gene data show CDR1 as ENHRY and CDR2 as SYGVKD. This CDR3 spans 13 amino acids. Trimming removed 5 bases at V and 8 bases at J, with 13 bases between. DNA of the CDR3: TGTGCCATCAGTCCAAGGGGGAGCGATGAGCAGTTCTTC. Encoded protein: CAISPRGSDEQFF.

This clonotype showed up many times. The DNA of the CDR3 is TGTGCCAGCAGCTTTCCTTTCAGGGGAAGCACCGGGGAGCTGTTTTTT. Translating it yields CASSFPFRGSTGELFF. The rearrangement links TRBV7-2 to TRBJ2-2; perhaps TRBD1 as D (6 bases). Trimming left V 3 bases short and J 4 bases short, with 15 bases between. This CDR3 has 16 amino acids. Germline CDR1 SGHTA, CDR2 FQGNSA.

In its sample, this clonotype was seen a few times. The gene calls are TRBV4-1 and TRBJ2-7; possibly TRBD1 or TRBD2 for D (5 bases each). The ends were cut back, 0 bases at V and 7 bases at J, with 10 bases in the middle. The V gene's germline CDR1 is MGHRA and CDR2 YSYEKL. This CDR3 region has 13 residues. CDR3 protein: CASSQDLGGEQYF. As DNA, the CDR3 is TGCGCCAGCAGCCAAGATCTTGGGGGTGAGCAGTACTTC.